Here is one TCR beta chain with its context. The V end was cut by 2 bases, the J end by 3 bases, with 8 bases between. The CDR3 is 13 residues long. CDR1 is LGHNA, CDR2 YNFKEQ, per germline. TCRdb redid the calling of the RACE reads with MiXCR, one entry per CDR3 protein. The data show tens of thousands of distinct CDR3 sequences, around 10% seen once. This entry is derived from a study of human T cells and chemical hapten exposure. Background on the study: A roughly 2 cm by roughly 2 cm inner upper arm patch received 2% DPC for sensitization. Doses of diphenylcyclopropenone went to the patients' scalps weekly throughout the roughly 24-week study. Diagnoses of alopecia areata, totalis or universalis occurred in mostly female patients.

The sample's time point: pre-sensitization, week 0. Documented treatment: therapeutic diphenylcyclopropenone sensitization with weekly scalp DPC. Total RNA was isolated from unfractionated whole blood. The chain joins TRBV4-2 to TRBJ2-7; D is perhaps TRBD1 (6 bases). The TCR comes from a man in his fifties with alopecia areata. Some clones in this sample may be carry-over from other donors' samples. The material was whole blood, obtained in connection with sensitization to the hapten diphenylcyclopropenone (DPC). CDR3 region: CASSQMDSYEQYF. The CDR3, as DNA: TGTGCCAGCAGCCAAATGGACAGCTACGAGCAGTACTTC.